The text below deals with one T cell receptor (beta chain). Its antigen remains unknown. Sequenced by immunoSEQ multiplex PCR; TCRdb stores in-frame clones only, minus some. The sample records tens of thousands of clones, roughly 70% being singletons. The entry originates in a study of vaccination effects on CD4 cells after COVID-19. The study, taken as a whole, reports: Clones that were induced by infection or by vaccine showed marked contraction late after vaccination.

Trimming took 0 bases from V and 8 from J, leaving 11 bases between them. CDR3 size: 15 residues. Germline values: CDR1 MGHRA, CDR2 YSYEKL. Expansion with viral peptide pools was applied to antigen-specific CD4+ T cells by the ViraFEST assay prior to sequencing. Scientists isolated CD4+ T cells after a roughly nine-day culture period ended. According to the study, vaccine recipients showed no prior SARS-CoV-2 infection and negative nucleocapsid antibodies. The V call is TRBV4-1, the J call TRBJ1-6; the D is unclear. Material: CD4+ T cells from PBMCs cultured with HCoV-OC43 spike peptides, obtained before COVID-19 vaccination. Subset of the sample: HCoV-OC43 spike overlapping peptide pool stimulation. The sequence derives from a human donor who received a COVID-19 vaccine. This chain's CDR3 is CASSQEWSLDSPLHF. CDR3 bases: TGCGCCAGCAGCCAAGAATGGTCCTTAGATTCACCCCTCCACTTT.